This TCR beta chain derives from a study of blood T cell repertoires in COVID-19. In the study overall: The cDNA or gDNA used as material had been derived from T cells, B-cell-depleted T cells, or PBMCs.

Data came from immunoSEQ multiplex PCR; TCRdb stores just in-frame clones and leaves some out. Of 50,000 to 80,000 clones listed, 65% to 80% are singletons. The CDR3 consists of 13 residues. The germline gives CDR1 LNHDA, CDR2 SQIVND (reference sequence). V gave up 6 bases and J gave up 4 bases, with 12 bases separating them. The sequence came from a human donor in a cohort sampled during active COVID-19. V gene TRBV19 combines with J gene TRBJ1-1; no clear D. The source material was peripheral blood. DNA of the CDR3: TGTGCCAGTAGGGTCGGGGAGGTCACTGAAGCTTTCTTT. It yields the protein CASRVGEVTEAFF.